The 30 T cell receptor beta chains below all came from one sample that was sequenced in a study of OX40 agonist ivuxolimab in advanced cancers. Profiling relied on immunoSEQ multiplex PCR, and the TCRdb table lists in-frame clones only, not all of them. Of about 58,000 clones detected, about 86% appear once; the ten largest clones hold approximately 1%. The input for sequencing was CD4+ or CD8+ T cells sorted from blood, taken in a trial of the OX40 agonist ivuxolimab. All receptors come from an adult with an advanced solid tumor such as melanoma, head and neck, liver or kidney cancer.

The V and J genes are TRBV5-6 and TRBJ1-4, with D unresolved. The CDR3 contains 15 residues. Trimming stripped 0 bases from V and 3 bases from J, with 9 bases between. CDR1 SGHDT and CDR2 YYEEEE come from the germline V gene. CDR3: CASSLGTAPNEKLFF. In DNA, the CDR3 is TGTGCCAGCAGCTTGGGCACAGCACCTAATGAAAAACTGTTTTTT.

This clone was seen a few times. This rearrangement joins TRBV15 to TRBJ2-2; D remains unclear. V lost 5 bases to trimming and J lost 7 bases, with 11 bases between them. The germline CDR1 and CDR2 sequences are LNHNV and YYDKDF (reference sequence). This CDR3 is 13 amino acids long. CDR3 nucleotides: TGTGCCACCAGCCGAAATAGCTACGGGGAGCTGTTTTTT. Its protein is CATSRNSYGELFF.

The table lists this clone with a few counts. The rearrangement joins TRBV5-8 to TRBJ1-1; tentative D call: TRBD1 (5 bases). The CDR3 consists of 17 residues. Germline V gives CDR1 SGHTS, CDR2 YDEGEE. V was clipped by 1 base and J by 0 bases, with 16 bases between them. CDR3 in amino acids: CASSLPRVGVMNTEAFF. The CDR3 nucleotides read TGTGCCAGCAGCTTGCCCAGGGTTGGGGTCATGAACACTGAAGCTTTCTTT. The full variable domain, rest sourced from reference TRBV5-8 and TRBJ1-1, is EAGVTQSPTHLIKTRGQQATLRCSPISGHTSVYWYQQALGLGLQFLLWYDEGEERNRGNFPPRFSGRQFPNYSSELNVNALELEDSALYLCASSLPRVGVMNTEAFFGQGTRLTVV.

This clone showed up just once. This chain uses TRBV19 with TRBJ2-5; TRBD1 matches at 7 bases. Germline V gene data show CDR1 as LNHDA and CDR2 as SQIVND (reference sequence). The CDR3 covers 15 residues. J gave up 4 bases and V 3 bases, and 8 bases lay outside the gene matches. The CDR3 is CASSIGQVSPETQYF. In DNA form, the CDR3 reads TGTGCCAGTAGTATCGGACAGGTATCCCCAGAGACCCAGTACTTC.

In its sample, this clone was seen once. V is TRBV5-6 and J is TRBJ1-5; D is uncertain. Trimming pared 1 base from V and 0 bases from J, leaving 11 bases between. Germline CDR1 and CDR2: SGHDT and YYEEEE. The CDR3 consists of 16 residues. The CDR3 DNA is TGTGCCAGCAGCTTGAGGAGATCATATAGCAATCAGCCCCAGCATTTT. This translates into CASSLRRSYSNQPQHF.

This chain uses TRBV10-3 with TRBJ1-4, with D unresolved. The germline V gene encodes CDR1 ENHRY and CDR2 SYGVKD. The V gene lost 3 bases and the J gene lost 4 bases, with 6 bases spanning the gap. The CDR3 runs 13 residues. The CDR3 here is CAISDTFNEKLFF. The CDR3 DNA is TGTGCCATCAGTGACACGTTTAATGAAAAACTGTTTTTT.

J is TRBJ1-6 and V is TRBV11-1; D is unclear. Per the germline V gene, CDR1 is SGHAT and CDR2 is FQDESV (reference sequence). The CDR3 is 13 residues long. The germline V and J ends were trimmed by 3 bases and 10 bases, with 10 bases remaining between them. CDR3: CASSFTAKSPLHF. CDR3 DNA: TGTGCCAGCAGCTTTACTGCCAAATCACCCCTCCACTTT.

The chain carries TRBV7-2 and TRBJ1-4; D unresolved. The germline CDR1 and CDR2 sequences are SGHTA and FQGNSA. V was clipped by 7 bases and J by 0 bases, with 9 bases between them. The CDR3 covers 14 residues. The CDR3 is CASTVSSTNEKLFF. The CDR3 bases are TGTGCCAGCACCGTCAGCTCAACTAATGAAAAACTGTTTTTT.

This chain uses TRBV6-5 with TRBJ1-2; perhaps TRBD1 as D (5 bases). The CDR3 sequence is 12 residues long. Germline V gene lookup returns CDR1 MNHEY and CDR2 SVGAGI. Trimming took off 4 bases at V and 4 bases at J, with 7 bases between the two ends. The CDR3 DNA reads as TGTGCCAGCAGTTCAGGGATCTATGGCTACACCTTC. It translates to CASSSGIYGYTF.

This sequence joins TRBV5-1 and TRBJ2-7; D is ambiguous. From germline, CDR1 is SGHRS and CDR2 YFSETQ. V lost 0 bases, J lost 0 bases, and 7 bases lay in between. The CDR3 is made up of 14 amino acids. The CDR3 loop reads CASSLAFSSYEQYF. In DNA form, the CDR3 reads TGCGCCAGCAGCTTGGCCTTTAGCTCCTACGAGCAGTACTTC.

This chain uses TRBV4-1 with TRBJ2-1; 14 bases line up with TRBD2. CDR1 is MGHRA, CDR2 YSYEKL, per germline. The CDR3 extends over 18 amino acids. The J segment lost 2 bases and the V segment lost 5 bases, leaving 8 bases of the junction unmatched. The CDR3 region is CASSKGLAGGSTYNEQFF. The DNA of the CDR3 is TGCGCCAGCAGCAAAGGACTAGCGGGGGGCTCCACCTACAATGAGCAGTTCTTC.

The J gene is TRBJ1-1, the V gene TRBV29-1, with D possibly being TRBD1 (5 bases). The CDR3 spans 13 residues. Deletions cut 5 bases from V and 1 base from J, with 11 bases between. Germline V CDR1 and CDR2: SQVTM, ANQGSEA. The DNA for the CDR3 is TGCAGCGTTAGGAGGGACCAGAACACTGAAGCTTTCTTT. Its translation: CSVRRDQNTEAFF. Looking up the rest from reference TRBV29-1 and TRBJ1-1 gives the full variable domain: SAVISQKPSRDICQRGTSLTIQCQVDSQVTMMFWYRQQPGQSLTLIATANQGSEATYESGFVIDKFPISRPNLTFSTLTVSNMSPEDSSIYLCSVRRDQNTEAFFGQGTRLTVV.

The chain carries TRBV29-1 and TRBJ2-3, with a tentative D call TRBD1 (5 bases). V dropped 4 bases and J dropped 2 bases, with 10 bases sitting between them. The germline V gene encodes CDR1 SQVTM and CDR2 ANQGSEA. The CDR3 contains 13 residues. The CDR3 spells CSVGQSYTDTQYF. DNA for the CDR3: TGCAGCGTTGGACAGTCTTACACAGATACGCAGTATTTT.

The rearrangement links TRBV10-1 to TRBJ2-3; 11 bases align to TRBD2. Trimming at V came to 0 bases and at J to 0 bases, leaving 2 bases not matched to a gene. This CDR3 spans 17 amino acids. In germline, CDR1 is WNHNN, CDR2 SYGVQD (reference sequence). The CDR3 loop is CASSESGLAVSTDTQYF. The DNA for the CDR3 is TGCGCCAGCAGTGAGTCGGGACTAGCGGTTAGCACAGATACGCAGTATTTT.

The chain combines TRBV11-2 with TRBJ1-1; TRBD1 aligns across 7 bases. The CDR3 is 17 residues long. The junction had 18 bases not matched to a gene; V was cut back by 4 bases and J by 7 bases. Germline V gene lookup returns CDR1 SGHAT and CDR2 FQNNGV. The CDR3 protein is CASSSSPPDRVRFEAFF. DNA of the CDR3: TGTGCCAGCAGCTCATCTCCCCCCGACAGGGTTCGGTTTGAAGCTTTCTTT.

The chain joins TRBV11-2 to TRBJ2-3; D is unresolved. This CDR3 contains 12 residues. CDR1 and CDR2 (germline): SGHAT, FQNNGV. V was trimmed by 4 bases and J by 2 bases, leaving 4 bases between them. The CDR3 loop is CASSSNTDTQYF. As DNA, the CDR3 is TGTGCCAGCAGCTCCAACACAGATACGCAGTATTTT.

This chain connects TRBV6-1 to TRBJ2-5, with a tentative D call TRBD2 (7 bases). Trimming took 1 base from V and 3 from J, leaving 18 bases between them. CDR3 length: 17 amino acids. Germline V gene data show CDR1 as MNHNS and CDR2 as SASEGT. The CDR3 DNA reads TGTGCCAGCAGTGAAGGTTTCGGGGGGCCATCGAAAGAGACCCAGTACTTC. It translates to CASSEGFGGPSKETQYF.

The J gene is TRBJ1-5, the V gene TRBV11-3; TRBD1 aligns across 8 bases. This CDR3 is built from 15 residues. With V trimmed by 7 bases and J by 2 bases, 7 bases remained unmatched. Germline assignment: CDR1 SGHNT and CDR2 YENEEA. The CDR3 nucleotides read TGTGCCAGCAACCGACAGGGGACGGGCAATCAGCCCCAGCATTTT. Its translation is CASNRQGTGNQPQHF.

The rearrangement links TRBV10-3 to TRBJ2-3, with D uncertain. The V end lost 10 bases, the J end lost 5 bases, and 4 bases lay between the germline ends. The CDR3 loop spans 9 amino acids. CDR1 and CDR2 (germline): ENHRY, SYGVKD. The CDR3 loop is CAKRDTQYF. The DNA for the CDR3 is TGTGCCAAACGAGATACGCAGTATTTT.

J is TRBJ2-5 and V is TRBV19, with TRBD1 matching 8 bases. Germline values: CDR1 LNHDA, CDR2 SQIVND (reference sequence). V lost 10 bases, J lost 2 bases, and 12 bases stayed unmatched. CDR3 size: 15 residues. CDR3 protein: CATHPGQGRQETQYF. As DNA, the CDR3 is TGTGCCACTCACCCCGGACAGGGCAGACAAGAGACCCAGTACTTC.

V and J are TRBV5-1 and TRBJ2-2; maybe TRBD2 (5 bases). The V gene's germline CDR1 is SGHRS and CDR2 YFSETQ. Between the trimmed V and J ends, which lost 0 bases and 7 bases, there was a span of 13 bases. The CDR3 spans 15 residues. The CDR3 DNA is TGCGCCAGCAGCTTGGCGGACCGGGGAAACGGGGAGCTGTTTTTT. As protein: CASSLADRGNGELFF.

J is TRBJ2-7 and V is TRBV7-2, with TRBD2 matching 8 bases. Germline-derived CDR1 and CDR2 are SGHTA and FQGNSA. J gave up 6 bases and V 5 bases, and 9 bases lay outside the gene matches. The length of the CDR3 is 14 residues. The CDR3 coding sequence is TGTGCCAGCAGCCCGGCCGGGAGGGCAGGCGAGCAGTACTTC. Amino acids: CASSPAGRAGEQYF.

The J gene is TRBJ2-2, the V gene TRBV18; 7 nucleotides line up with TRBD1. The CDR3 covers 17 residues. J gave up 6 bases and V 2 bases, and 12 bases lay outside the gene matches. CDR1 is KGHSH, CDR2 LQKENI, per germline. Here the CDR3 reads CASSPKTGSTGAGELFF. The CDR3 DNA follows: TGTGCCAGCTCACCAAAGACAGGGAGCACTGGAGCCGGGGAGCTGTTTTTT.

In this sample, this clone turned up once. The rearrangement links TRBV6-1 to TRBJ1-3, with unresolved D. This CDR3 comprises 15 residues. V was pared by 4 bases and J by 0 bases, with 10 bases between. Germline lookup yields CDR1 MNHNS and CDR2 SASEGT. CDR3: CASSVGSSSGNTIYF. The CDR3 DNA sequence: TGTGCCAGCAGTGTGGGTAGTTCCTCTGGAAACACCATATATTTT.

The gene calls are TRBV7-2 and TRBJ1-2; D gene ambiguous. V shed 5 bases and J shed 4 bases, with 14 bases lying between them. The CDR3 runs to 14 residues. CDR1 is SGHTA and CDR2 is FQGNSA in the germline V gene. The CDR3 DNA follows: TGTGCCAGCAGCCTACAGTCCCGGGGCTATGGCTACACCTTC. It is translated as CASSLQSRGYGYTF.

In its sample, this clone was seen once. The chain has TRBV19 and TRBJ1-2; weak D call: TRBD1 (5 bases). CDR1 LNHDA and CDR2 SQIVND come from the germline V gene (reference sequence). This CDR3 has 16 amino acids. V was trimmed by 1 base and J by 0 bases, leaving 12 bases between them. The CDR3 here is CASSIGRVRANYGYTF. CDR3 sequence (DNA): TGTGCCAGTAGTATAGGCAGGGTTCGGGCTAACTATGGCTACACCTTC.

The CDR3 coding sequence is TGTGCCAGCAGTTTCGGTGGGTTGGGGACCCAGTACTTC. Its protein is CASSFGGLGTQYF. The genes are TRBV28 and TRBJ2-5; no clear D gene. The CDR3 spans 13 residues. Trimming shortened V by 3 bases and J by 7 bases, and 12 bases separated the two germline ends. Germline loops: CDR1 MDHEN, CDR2 SYDVKM.

The chain uses TRBV28 and TRBJ2-1; D ambiguous. Per the germline V gene, CDR1 is MDHEN and CDR2 is SYDVKM. The V end was cut by 0 bases, the J end by 2 bases, with 8 bases between. The CDR3 consists of 15 residues. The CDR3 protein is CASSLWSRTYNEQFF. The CDR3 DNA is TGTGCCAGCAGTTTATGGTCCCGAACCTACAATGAGCAGTTCTTC. Together with reference TRBV28 and TRBJ2-1, the CDR3 gives the full variable domain: DVKVTQSSRYLVKRTGEKVFLECVQDMDHENMFWYRQDPGLGLRLIYFSYDVKMKEKGDIPEGYSVSREKKERFSLILESASTNQTSMYLCASSLWSRTYNEQFFGPGTRLTVL.

The count of this clone is one. The CDR3 region is CASSHRLAGGEQFF. The CDR3 DNA follows: TGTGCCAGCAGCCACCGACTAGCGGGGGGCGAGCAGTTCTTC. V usage is TRBV11-1 and J usage is TRBJ2-1; TRBD2 agrees at 13 bases. Trimming at V came to 5 bases and at J to 10 bases, leaving 5 bases not matched to a gene. The CDR3 has 14 amino acids. Per the germline V gene, CDR1 is SGHAT and CDR2 is FQDESV (reference sequence).

The chain links TRBV2 to TRBJ2-5; TRBD2 matches 7 bases. The CDR3 covers 16 residues. V lost 0 bases to trimming and J lost 5 bases; unmatched junction nucleotides: 9. CDR1 and CDR2 from the germline V gene are SNHLY and FYNNEI. The CDR3 is CASSEARGRGEETQYF. CDR3 DNA: TGTGCCAGCAGTGAAGCGCGGGGGAGGGGCGAGGAGACCCAGTACTTC. Looking up the rest from reference TRBV2 and TRBJ2-5 gives the full variable domain: EPEVTQTPSHQVTQMGQEVILRCVPISNHLYFYWYRQILGQKVEFLVSFYNNEISEKSEIFDDQFSVERPDGSNFTLKIRSTKLEDSAMYFCASSEARGRGEETQYFGPGTRLLVL.